The subject of this entry is one T cell receptor (beta chain). Its antigen is not identified. This CDR3 is built from 17 residues. The ends lost 5 bases at V and 2 bases at J; junction bases unmatched: 7. The germline gives CDR1 SGHVS, CDR2 FNYEAQ. This record comes from a study of early T cells in non-severe SARS-CoV-2 infection. Study information: Sequenced material consisted of bulk RNA (from unsorted whole blood), and chains were unpaired. Regarding the study as a whole: Anti-spike CD8 responses were favored in VDJdb matching, and private and CD4 specificities were missed.

Each single cDNA molecule received a unique molecular identifier. Each CDR3 protein is one row after TCRdb ran MiXCR on the 5' RACE reads. This sample carries some 91,000 distinct CDR3 sequences, roughly 13% of them seen once, and the ten largest clones take about 2.1%. The genes are TRBV7-6 and TRBJ2-3; 13 bases align to TRBD2. The TCR sequence derives from an adult who was a healthcare worker with PCR-confirmed SARS-CoV-2 infection or an uninfected control (not recorded which). Sequencing was done on a sample of whole blood. CDR3 sequence: CASSRRGLAGATDTQYF. Written as DNA, the CDR3 is TGTGCCAGCAGCAGGCGCGGACTAGCGGGGGCCACAGATACGCAGTATTTT.